This entry lists 21 T cell receptor beta chains sequenced from one sample in a study of cytomegalovirus exposure and HLA in healthy donors. It was with 60 Vbeta and 13 Jbeta primers that the PCR ran. The assay was immunoSEQ multiplex PCR, and TCRdb's table has in-frame clones only and misses some. The repertoire holds 150,000 to 200,000 clones, more than 70% seen once, with 1.1% in the top ten. Input material: PBMCs. Receptors originate from a woman between 35 and 50 years old in good health and CMV-seronegative.

This clone was seen just once. This chain links TRBV7-3 with TRBJ1-1; 8 positions match TRBD1. Per germline, CDR1 SGHTA and CDR2 FQGTGA. V dropped 5 bases and J dropped 5; count of bases not matched to a gene: 7. The CDR3 covers 14 residues. CDR3 nucleotides: TGTGCCAGCAGCCTCCGACAGGGGATAACTGAAGCTTTCTTT. Protein product: CASSLRQGITEAFF.

This clone was observed a few times. This chain joins TRBV7-9 and TRBJ2-5; D ambiguous. The DNA matches TRBJ2-7 better at its end, which makes the J call doubtful. The CDR3 has 13 amino acids. Germline lookup yields CDR1 SEHNR and CDR2 FQNEAQ (reference sequence). CDR3 in amino acids: CASSPGGIYEQYF. DNA of the CDR3: TGTGCCAGCAGCCCCGGCGGCATCTACGAGCAGTACTTC.

The chain recombines TRBV5-1 with TRBJ2-3; TRBD2 might be the D (6 bases). Germline V lookup: CDR1 SGHRS, CDR2 YFSETQ. The CDR3 runs 13 residues. V lost 4 bases to trimming and J lost 0 bases, with 6 bases between them. The CDR3 sequence is CASSGGSTDTQYF. Here the CDR3 DNA reads TGCGCCAGCAGCGGAGGGAGCACAGATACGCAGTATTTT.

The rearrangement uses TRBV7-6 and TRBJ2-1; TRBD2 agrees at 9 bases. The junction had 2 bases not matched to a gene; V was cut back by 1 base and J by 1 base. Per germline, CDR1 SGHVS and CDR2 FNYEAQ. CDR3 size: 16 residues. CDR3 in DNA: TGTGCCAGCAGCTTAGATAGCGGGAGATCCTACAATGAGCAGTTCTTC. It translates to CASSLDSGRSYNEQFF.

The chain combines TRBV10-3 with TRBJ1-2, with TRBD1 identical over 9 bases. The ends lost 6 bases at V and 6 bases at J; junction bases unmatched: 8. The CDR3 extends over 14 amino acids. Per the germline V gene, CDR1 is ENHRY and CDR2 is SYGVKD. In nucleotides, the CDR3 is TGTGCCATCAGCCCACCGGGACAGGGCGATGGCTACACCTTC. Translation: CAISPPGQGDGYTF.

This chain joins TRBV29-1 and TRBJ1-5; D ambiguous. CDR1 and CDR2 (germline): SQVTM, ANQGSEA. With 5 bases removed from V and 0 bases from J, the gap between germline ends came to 8 bases. The CDR3 is made up of 13 amino acids. CDR3: CSVQENSNQPQHF. The CDR3 DNA is TGCAGCGTTCAGGAAAATAGCAATCAGCCCCAGCATTTT.

The chain combines TRBV11-3 with TRBJ1-5; TRBD1 might be the D (5 bases). The ends were cut back, 0 bases at V and 1 base at J, with 7 bases in the middle. From germline, CDR1 is SGHNT and CDR2 YENEEA. The CDR3 has 15 amino acids. This chain's CDR3 is CASSLEGGSNQPQHF. The CDR3 nucleotides are TGTGCCAGCAGCTTAGAGGGGGGAAGCAATCAGCCCCAGCATTTT.

The chain has TRBV29-1 and TRBJ1-4, with D perhaps TRBD1 (6 bases). Germline assignment: CDR1 SQVTM and CDR2 ANQGSEA. Trimming shortened V by 0 bases and J by 2 bases, and 7 bases separated the two germline ends. This CDR3 is built from 14 residues. CDR3 region: CSVEDRGTNEKLFF. CDR3 coding DNA: TGCAGCGTTGAAGACAGGGGTACTAATGAAAAACTGTTTTTT.

The V call is TRBV7-2, the J call TRBJ2-2; D gene ambiguous. Per the germline V gene, CDR1 is SGHTA and CDR2 is FQGNSA. The V end was cut by 7 bases, the J end by 6 bases, with 9 bases between. This CDR3 is 12 amino acids long. CDR3 in amino acids: CASTPVPGELFF. As DNA, the CDR3 is TGTGCCAGCACCCCTGTCCCCGGGGAGCTGTTTTTT.

The chain links TRBV9 to TRBJ2-6; D not resolved. V was trimmed by 0 bases and J by 2 bases, leaving 6 bases between them. The germline V gene encodes CDR1 SGDLS and CDR2 YYNGEE. This CDR3 comprises 15 residues. CDR3 sequence reads: CASSVASTGANVLTF. The CDR3 coding sequence is TGTGCCAGCAGCGTAGCCAGTACTGGGGCCAACGTCCTGACTTTC.

The V and J genes are TRBV11-2 and TRBJ2-2; D might be TRBD2 (5 bases). The CDR3 has 16 amino acids. CDR1 SGHAT and CDR2 FQNNGV come from the germline V gene. Trimming stripped 2 bases from V and 6 bases from J, with 16 bases between. This chain's CDR3 is CASSLSRSGWAGELFF. In DNA, the CDR3 is TGTGCCAGCAGCTTAAGTCGGTCGGGGTGGGCCGGGGAGCTGTTTTTT.

The count of this clone is one. The V gene is TRBV19, the J gene TRBJ2-7; D gene uncertain. CDR3 length: 11 amino acids. Deletions cut 5 bases from V and 3 bases from J, with 5 bases between. Germline CDR1 is LNHDA and CDR2 is SQIVND (reference sequence). The CDR3 region has the DNA TGTGCCAGTAGTCCAGGCTACGAGCAGTACTTC. Amino acid sequence: CASSPGYEQYF.

V is TRBV6-5 and J is TRBJ1-4; no firm D call. The CDR3 extends over 16 amino acids. Trimming removed 2 bases at V and 8 bases at J, with 18 bases between. Germline CDR1 MNHEY, CDR2 SVGAGI. CDR3 protein: CASSYDHIGSREKLFF. The CDR3 coding sequence is TGTGCCAGCAGTTACGACCACATCGGATCCAGGGAAAAACTGTTTTTT.

The chain has TRBV6-1 and TRBJ2-2, with D perhaps TRBD2 (6 bases). V dropped 1 base and J dropped 12 bases, with 15 bases sitting between them. Per the germline V gene, CDR1 is MNHNS and CDR2 is SASEGT. The CDR3 is 14 residues long. CDR3 DNA sequence: TGTGCCAGCAGTGAAGATGGAGGGAGCGGCAAGCTGTTTTTT. Protein product: CASSEDGGSGKLFF.

J is TRBJ2-3 and V is TRBV10-3; D gene ambiguous. The germline CDR1 and CDR2 sequences are ENHRY and SYGVKD. V shed 5 bases and J shed 4 bases, with 19 bases lying between them. CDR3 length equals 16 residues. CDR3 in DNA: TGTGCCATCAGTCCATGGGTCGCAGGTCCATCAGATACGCAGTATTTT. Protein product: CAISPWVAGPSDTQYF.

The chain has TRBV19 and TRBJ2-6; 11 nucleotides line up with TRBD1. V dropped 4 bases and J dropped 1; count of bases not matched to a gene: 6. Germline-derived CDR1 and CDR2 are LNHDA and SQIVND (reference sequence). The CDR3 has 18 amino acids. This CDR3 is CASSTGQGGMSGANVLTF. CDR3 sequence (DNA): TGTGCCAGTAGTACGGGACAGGGGGGGATGTCTGGGGCCAACGTCCTGACTTTC.

This chain connects TRBV9 to TRBJ2-1; D uncertain. Per germline, CDR1 SGDLS and CDR2 YYNGEE. The CDR3 has 12 residues. With 0 bases removed from V and 7 bases from J, the gap between germline ends came to 5 bases. The CDR3 DNA follows: TGTGCCAGCAGCGTAGACGGGAATGAGCAGTTCTTC. Translating it yields CASSVDGNEQFF.

The chain links TRBV21-1 to TRBJ2-5; TRBD2 is taken as the D call from the table, unchecked against the DNA. TRBV21-1 has pseudogene status. This CDR3 contains 18 residues. The CDR3 coding sequence is TGTGCCAGCAGCAGAGCGGGTCGGGGAGCGGGAGGTAAAGAGACCCAGTACTTC. This codes for CASSRAGRGAGGKETQYF.

The chain recombines TRBV2 with TRBJ1-6, with 7 positions matching TRBD1. V shed 7 bases, J shed 0 bases, and the junction held 3 bases outside the gene matches. CDR1 is SNHLY and CDR2 is FYNNEI in the germline V gene. The CDR3 runs to 15 residues. The CDR3 here is CASTRDSSYNSPLHF. The CDR3 DNA reads TGTGCCAGCACTCGGGACAGCTCCTATAATTCACCCCTCCACTTT.

The chain employs TRBV7-9 and TRBJ2-5; D uncertain. CDR1 and CDR2 from the germline V gene are SEHNR and FQNEAQ (reference sequence). V lost 1 base and J 0 bases, leaving 6 bases between the germline ends. CDR3 length: 14 amino acids. The CDR3 loop is CASSLVQNQETQYF. Written as DNA, the CDR3 is TGTGCCAGCAGCTTAGTACAGAACCAAGAGACCCAGTACTTC. Full variable domain (rest looked up from reference TRBV7-9 and TRBJ2-5): DTGVSQNPRHKITKRGQNVTFRCDPISEHNRLYWYRQTLGQGPEFLTYFQNEAQLEKSRLLSDRFSAERPKGSFSTLEIQRTEQGDSAMYLCASSLVQNQETQYFGPGTRLLVL.

The chain recombines TRBV14 with TRBJ1-1, with 8 bases that match TRBD1. CDR3 length: 18 residues. With 0 bases clipped from V and 0 bases from J, the junction kept 9 bases outside the gene matches. Germline-derived CDR1 and CDR2 are SGHDN and FVKESK. CDR3 loop: CASSQDHSRTGMNTEAFF. CDR3 DNA: TGTGCCAGCAGCCAAGATCATTCCAGGACAGGGATGAACACTGAAGCTTTCTTT.